This TCR beta chain is from a study of low-dose radiotherapy and immunotherapy resistance in tumors. Described time point: before trial treatment. The therapy administered to donors comprised nivolumab, ipilimumab, aspirin, low-dose cyclophosphamide and low-dose radiotherapy. Priming of first-strand cDNA relied on TRAV- and TRBV-specific primers (covering alpha and beta chains). TCRs were put through approximately 20 PCR cycles of amplification with Phusion. A constant-region primer and the V-primer adapter served as the primer pair. TCRdb reprocessed the reads with MiXCR, giving one entry per CDR3 protein. The sample holds about 60,000 distinct CDR3 sequences; 20% to 25% are singletons and the top ten take approximately 5.3%. The CDR3 covers 13 residues. CDR1 is SGHTA, CDR2 FQGNSA, per germline. This clonotype was recorded at least ten times. One junction end does not reproduce the germline sequence, and a read error may be involved.

This receptor was obtained from a male donor with prostate cancer. This material consisted of PBMCs, taken before treatment. The chain links TRBV7-2 to TRBJ2-3; possibly TRBD2 for D (5 bases). CDR3 nucleotides: TGTGCCAGCAGCTTGCCTAGCACTGATACGCAGTATTTT. It translates to CASSLPSTDTQYF.